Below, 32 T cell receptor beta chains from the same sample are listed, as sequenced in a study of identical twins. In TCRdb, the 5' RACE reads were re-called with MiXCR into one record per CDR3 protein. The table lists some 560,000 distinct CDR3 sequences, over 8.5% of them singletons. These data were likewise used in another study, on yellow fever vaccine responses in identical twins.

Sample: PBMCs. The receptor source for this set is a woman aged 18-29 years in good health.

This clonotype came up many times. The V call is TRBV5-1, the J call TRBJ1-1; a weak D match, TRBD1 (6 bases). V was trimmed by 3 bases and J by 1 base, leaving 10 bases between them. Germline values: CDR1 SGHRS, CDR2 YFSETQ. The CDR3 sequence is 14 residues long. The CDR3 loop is CASSSTTGNTEAFF. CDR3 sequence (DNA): TGCGCCAGCAGCTCTACGACAGGGAACACTGAAGCTTTCTTT.

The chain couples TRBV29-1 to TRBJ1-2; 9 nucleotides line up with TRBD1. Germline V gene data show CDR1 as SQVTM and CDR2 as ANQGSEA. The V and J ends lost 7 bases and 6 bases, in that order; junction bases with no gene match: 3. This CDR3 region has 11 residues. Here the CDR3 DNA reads TGCAGCGCCGGACAGGGGCATGGCTACACCTTC. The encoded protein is CSAGQGHGYTF.

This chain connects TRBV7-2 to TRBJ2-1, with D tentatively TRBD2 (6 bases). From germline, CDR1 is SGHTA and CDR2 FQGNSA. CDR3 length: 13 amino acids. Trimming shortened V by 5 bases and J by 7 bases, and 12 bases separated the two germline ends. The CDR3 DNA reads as TGTGCCAGCAGCCCCTATGGGGGGAATGAGCAGTTCTTC. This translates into CASSPYGGNEQFF.

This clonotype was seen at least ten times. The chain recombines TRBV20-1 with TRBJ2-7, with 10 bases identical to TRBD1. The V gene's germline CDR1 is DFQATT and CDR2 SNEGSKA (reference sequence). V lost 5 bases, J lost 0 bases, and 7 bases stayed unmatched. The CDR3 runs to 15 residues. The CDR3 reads CSAYGGDRGSYEQYF. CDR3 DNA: TGCAGTGCTTACGGAGGGGACAGGGGCTCCTACGAGCAGTACTTC.

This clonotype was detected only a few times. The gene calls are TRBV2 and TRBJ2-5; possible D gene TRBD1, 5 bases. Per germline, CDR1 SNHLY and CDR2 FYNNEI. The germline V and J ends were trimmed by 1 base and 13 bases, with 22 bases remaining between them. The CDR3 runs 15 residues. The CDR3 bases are TGTGCCAGCAGTGAAGGTTGGAGTGTTGAGGACAACCCGTACTTC. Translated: CASSEGWSVEDNPYF.

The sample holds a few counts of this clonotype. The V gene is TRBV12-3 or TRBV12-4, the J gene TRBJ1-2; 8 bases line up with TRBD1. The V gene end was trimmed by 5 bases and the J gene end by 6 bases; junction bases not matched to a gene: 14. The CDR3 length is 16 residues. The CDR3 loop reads CASSIIRTGNEDGYTF. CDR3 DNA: TGTGCCAGCAGTATCATTCGGACAGGGAATGAGGATGGCTACACCTTC.

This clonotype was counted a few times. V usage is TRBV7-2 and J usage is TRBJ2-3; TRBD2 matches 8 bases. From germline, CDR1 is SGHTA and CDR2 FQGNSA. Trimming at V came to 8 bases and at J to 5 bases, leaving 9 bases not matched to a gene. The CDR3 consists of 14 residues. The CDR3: CASRHGGGKDTQYF. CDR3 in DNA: TGTGCCAGCCGCCATGGCGGGGGGAAAGATACGCAGTATTTT.

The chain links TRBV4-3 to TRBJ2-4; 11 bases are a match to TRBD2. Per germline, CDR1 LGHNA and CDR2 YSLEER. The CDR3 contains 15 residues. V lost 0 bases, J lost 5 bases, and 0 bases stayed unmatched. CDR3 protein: CASSQEGLAENIQYF. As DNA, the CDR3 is TGCGCCAGCAGCCAAGAGGGACTAGCGGAAAACATTCAGTACTTC.

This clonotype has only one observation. CDR3 DNA sequence: TGTGCCAGCAGCGGAAGAACGCAAGCAGTTGGTACGCAGTATTTT. This codes for CASSGRTQAVGTQYF. The chain uses TRBV7-2 and TRBJ2-3; D is unresolved. The CDR3 has 15 residues. With 5 bases removed from V and 8 bases from J, the gap between germline ends came to 20 bases. In germline, CDR1 is SGHTA, CDR2 FQGNSA.

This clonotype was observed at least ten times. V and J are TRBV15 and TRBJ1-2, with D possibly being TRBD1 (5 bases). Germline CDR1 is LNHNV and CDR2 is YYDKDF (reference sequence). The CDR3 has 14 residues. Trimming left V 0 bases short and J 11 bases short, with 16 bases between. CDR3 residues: CATSRDRLQAHYTF. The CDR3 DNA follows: TGTGCCACCAGCAGAGATCGGTTACAGGCCCATTACACCTTC.

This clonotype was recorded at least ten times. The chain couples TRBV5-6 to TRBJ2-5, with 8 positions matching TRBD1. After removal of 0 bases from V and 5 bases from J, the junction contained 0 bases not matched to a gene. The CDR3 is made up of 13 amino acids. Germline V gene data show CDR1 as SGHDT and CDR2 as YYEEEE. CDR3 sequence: CASSLGDRETQYF. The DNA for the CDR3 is TGTGCCAGCAGCTTGGGGGACAGGGAGACCCAGTACTTC.

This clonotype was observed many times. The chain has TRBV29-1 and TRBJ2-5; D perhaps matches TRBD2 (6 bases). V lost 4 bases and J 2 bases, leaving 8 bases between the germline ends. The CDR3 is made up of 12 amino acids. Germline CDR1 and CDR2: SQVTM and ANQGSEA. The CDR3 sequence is CSVGGVQETQYF. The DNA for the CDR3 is TGCAGCGTTGGGGGGGTTCAAGAGACCCAGTACTTC.

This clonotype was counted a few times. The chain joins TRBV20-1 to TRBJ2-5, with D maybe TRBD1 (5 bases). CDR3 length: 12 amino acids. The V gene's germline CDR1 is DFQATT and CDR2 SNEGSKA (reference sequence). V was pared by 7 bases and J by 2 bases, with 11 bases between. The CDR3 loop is CSVGALQETQYF. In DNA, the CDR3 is TGCAGTGTAGGGGCGCTACAAGAGACCCAGTACTTC.

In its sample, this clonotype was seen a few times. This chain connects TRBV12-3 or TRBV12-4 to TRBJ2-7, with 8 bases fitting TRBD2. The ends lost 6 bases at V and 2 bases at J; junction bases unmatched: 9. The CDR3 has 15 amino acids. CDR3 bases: TGTGCCAGCAGGCCAGGGACTAGTATCGCCTACGAGCAGTACTTC. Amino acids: CASRPGTSIAYEQYF.

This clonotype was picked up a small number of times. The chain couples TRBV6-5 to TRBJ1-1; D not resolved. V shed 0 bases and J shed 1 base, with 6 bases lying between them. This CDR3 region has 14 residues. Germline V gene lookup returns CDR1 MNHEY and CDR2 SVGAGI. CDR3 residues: CASSYSSANTEAFF. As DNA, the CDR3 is TGTGCCAGCAGTTACTCGAGCGCGAACACTGAAGCTTTCTTT.

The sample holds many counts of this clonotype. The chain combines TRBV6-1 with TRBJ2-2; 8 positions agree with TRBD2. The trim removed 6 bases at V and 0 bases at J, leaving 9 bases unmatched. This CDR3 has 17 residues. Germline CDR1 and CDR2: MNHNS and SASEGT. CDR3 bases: TGTGCCAGCAGCCGAAGAGCGGGAGCCACGAACACCGGGGAGCTGTTTTTT. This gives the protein CASSRRAGATNTGELFF.

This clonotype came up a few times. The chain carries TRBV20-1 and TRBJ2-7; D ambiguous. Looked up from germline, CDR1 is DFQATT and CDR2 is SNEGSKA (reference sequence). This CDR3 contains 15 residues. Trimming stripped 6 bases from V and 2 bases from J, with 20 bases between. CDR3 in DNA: TGCAGTGCGCACCTAAATCGGCAGATCACCTACGAGCAGTACTTC. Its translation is CSAHLNRQITYEQYF.

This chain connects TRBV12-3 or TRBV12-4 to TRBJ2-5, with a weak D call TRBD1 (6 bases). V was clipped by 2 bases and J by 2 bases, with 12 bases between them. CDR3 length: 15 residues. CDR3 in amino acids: CASSLPRGLQETQYF. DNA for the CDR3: TGTGCCAGCAGTTTACCCAGGGGCCTACAAGAGACCCAGTACTTC.

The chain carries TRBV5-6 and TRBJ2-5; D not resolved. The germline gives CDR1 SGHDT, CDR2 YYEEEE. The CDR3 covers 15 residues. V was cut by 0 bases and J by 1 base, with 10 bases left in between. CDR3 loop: CASSLAGRVQETQYF. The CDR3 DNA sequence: TGTGCCAGCAGCTTGGCCGGCAGAGTCCAAGAGACCCAGTACTTC.

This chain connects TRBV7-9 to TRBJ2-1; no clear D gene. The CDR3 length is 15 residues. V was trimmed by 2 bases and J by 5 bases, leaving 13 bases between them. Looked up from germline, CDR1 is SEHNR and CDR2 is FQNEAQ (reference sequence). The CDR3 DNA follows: TGTGCCAGCAGCTTATTTTCACCCGGAGACAATGAGCAGTTCTTC. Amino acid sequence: CASSLFSPGDNEQFF.

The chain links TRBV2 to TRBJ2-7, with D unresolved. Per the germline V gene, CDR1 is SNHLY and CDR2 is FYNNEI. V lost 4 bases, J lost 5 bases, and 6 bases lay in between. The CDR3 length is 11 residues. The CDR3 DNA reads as TGTGCCAGCAGTGTACATAACGAGCAGTACTTC. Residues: CASSVHNEQYF.

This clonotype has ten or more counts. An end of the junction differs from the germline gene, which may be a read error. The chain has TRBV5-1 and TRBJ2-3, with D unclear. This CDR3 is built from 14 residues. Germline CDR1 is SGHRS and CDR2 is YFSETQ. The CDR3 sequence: CASSLSRGTDTQYF. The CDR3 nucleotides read TGTGCCAGCAGTTTATCTCGGGGCACAGATACGCAGTATTTT.

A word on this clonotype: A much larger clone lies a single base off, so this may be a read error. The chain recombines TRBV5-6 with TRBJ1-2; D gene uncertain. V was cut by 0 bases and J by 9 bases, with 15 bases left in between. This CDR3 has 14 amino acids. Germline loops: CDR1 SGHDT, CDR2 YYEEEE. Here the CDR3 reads CASSLVRAPWCYTF. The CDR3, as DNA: TGTGCCAGCAGCTTGGTTCGAGCCCCCTGGTGCTACACCTTC.

In nucleotides, the CDR3 is TGTGCCAGCAGTCTCGCTGAGGGGTTGAAGACCCAGTACTTC. Protein sequence: CASSLAEGLKTQYF. The genes are TRBV12-3 or TRBV12-4 and TRBJ2-5; D is tentatively TRBD1 or TRBD2 (5 bases each). This CDR3 region has 14 residues. Trimming left V 5 bases short and J 6 bases short, with 16 bases between.

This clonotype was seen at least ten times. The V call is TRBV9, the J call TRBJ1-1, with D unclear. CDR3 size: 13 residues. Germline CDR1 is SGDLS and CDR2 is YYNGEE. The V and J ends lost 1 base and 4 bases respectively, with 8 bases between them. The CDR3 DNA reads TGTGCCAGCAGCGTATCAGGTGGCACTGAAGCTTTCTTT. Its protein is CASSVSGGTEAFF. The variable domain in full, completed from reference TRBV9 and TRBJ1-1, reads DSGVTQTPKHLITATGQRVTLRCSPRSGDLSVYWYQQSLDQGLQFLIQYYNGEERAKGNILERFSAQQFPDLHSELNLSSLELGDSALYFCASSVSGGTEAFFGQGTRLTVV.

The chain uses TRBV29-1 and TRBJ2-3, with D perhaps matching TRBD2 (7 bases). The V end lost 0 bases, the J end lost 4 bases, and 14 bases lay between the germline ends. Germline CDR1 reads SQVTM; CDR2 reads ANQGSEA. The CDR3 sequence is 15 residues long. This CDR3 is CSVEDLPGGADTQYF. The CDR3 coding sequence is TGCAGCGTTGAAGATCTGCCGGGGGGCGCAGATACGCAGTATTTT.

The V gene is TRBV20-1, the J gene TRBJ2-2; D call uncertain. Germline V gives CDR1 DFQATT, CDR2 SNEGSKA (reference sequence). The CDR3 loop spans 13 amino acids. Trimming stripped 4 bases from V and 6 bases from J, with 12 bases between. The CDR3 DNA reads TGCAGTGCTAACCAATTTTTTGCCGGGGAGCTGTTTTTT. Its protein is CSANQFFAGELFF.

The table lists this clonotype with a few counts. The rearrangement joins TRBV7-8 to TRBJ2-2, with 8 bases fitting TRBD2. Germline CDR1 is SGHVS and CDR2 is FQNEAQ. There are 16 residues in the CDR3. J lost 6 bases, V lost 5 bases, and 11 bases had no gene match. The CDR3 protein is CASSLSGLVAPGELFF. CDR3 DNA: TGTGCCAGCAGCCTATCGGGACTAGTCGCTCCCGGGGAGCTGTTTTTT.

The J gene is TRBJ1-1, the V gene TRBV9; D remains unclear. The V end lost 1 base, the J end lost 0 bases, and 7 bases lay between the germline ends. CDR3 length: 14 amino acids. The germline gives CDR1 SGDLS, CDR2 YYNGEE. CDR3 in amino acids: CASSVIGLNTEAFF. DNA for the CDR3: TGTGCCAGCAGCGTAATCGGCTTGAACACTGAAGCTTTCTTT.

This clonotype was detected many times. CDR3 sequence (DNA): TGTGCCAGCAGCTTCGGACAGGGAAATCAGCCCCAGCATTTT. Protein sequence: CASSFGQGNQPQHF. The chain joins TRBV7-9 to TRBJ1-5, with 8 bases fitting TRBD1. CDR3 length: 14 residues. Per the germline V gene, CDR1 is SEHNR and CDR2 is FQNEAQ (reference sequence). After removal of 3 bases from V and 4 bases from J, the junction contained 2 bases not matched to a gene.

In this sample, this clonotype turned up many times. CDR3 sequence: CSASGDRLYTDTQYF. CDR3 nucleotides: TGCAGTGCTAGTGGAGACCGTCTTTACACAGATACGCAGTATTTT. This chain links TRBV20-1 with TRBJ2-3; D is uncertain. The CDR3 runs to 15 residues. Germline lookup yields CDR1 DFQATT and CDR2 SNEGSKA (reference sequence). Deletions cut 3 bases from V and 2 bases from J, with 15 bases between.

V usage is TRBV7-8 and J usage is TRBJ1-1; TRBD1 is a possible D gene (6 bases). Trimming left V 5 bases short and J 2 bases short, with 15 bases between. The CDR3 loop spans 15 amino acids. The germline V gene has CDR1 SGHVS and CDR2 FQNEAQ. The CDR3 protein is CASSATGARNTEAFF. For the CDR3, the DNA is TGTGCCAGCAGCGCGACGGGGGCAAGAAACACTGAAGCTTTCTTT.